The clone carrying this T cell receptor (beta chain) showed up just once. The PCR used 60 Vbeta and 13 Jbeta primers. Profiling relied on immunoSEQ multiplex PCR, and the TCRdb table lists in-frame clones only, not all of them. This sample has 140,000 to 150,000 clones, with around three quarters found just once. The sample comes from a study of cytomegalovirus exposure and HLA in healthy donors. This clonotype was obtained from a woman in her thirties or forties in good health and CMV-seronegative. Input material: PBMCs.

The CDR3 nucleotides read TGCGCCAGCAGCCTCCCGTGGGGGCCACTTAGCAATCAGCCCCAGCATTTT. Translated: CASSLPWGPLSNQPQHF. V gene TRBV4-1 combines with J gene TRBJ1-5, with D possibly being TRBD1 (6 bases). The ends were cut back, 4 bases at V and 0 bases at J, with 16 bases in the middle. The germline V gene encodes CDR1 MGHRA and CDR2 YSYEKL. The CDR3 is 17 residues long.